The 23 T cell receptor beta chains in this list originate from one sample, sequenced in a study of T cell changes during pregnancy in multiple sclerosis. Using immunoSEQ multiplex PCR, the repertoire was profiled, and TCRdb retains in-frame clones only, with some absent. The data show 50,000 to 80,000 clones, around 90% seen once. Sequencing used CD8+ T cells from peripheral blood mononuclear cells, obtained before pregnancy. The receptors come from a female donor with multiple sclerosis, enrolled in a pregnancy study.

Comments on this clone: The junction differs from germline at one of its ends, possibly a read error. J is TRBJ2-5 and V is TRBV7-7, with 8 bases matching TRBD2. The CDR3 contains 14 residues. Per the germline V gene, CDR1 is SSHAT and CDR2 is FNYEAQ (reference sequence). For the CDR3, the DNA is TGTGCTAGCAGCTTAGCCGGGGGGGAAGAGACCCAGTACTTC. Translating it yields CASSLAGGEETQYF.

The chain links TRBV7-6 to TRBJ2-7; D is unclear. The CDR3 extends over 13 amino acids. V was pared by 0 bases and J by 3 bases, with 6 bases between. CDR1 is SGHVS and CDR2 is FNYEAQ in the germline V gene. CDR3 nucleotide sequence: TGTGCCAGCAGCTTAGCGCGCAACTACGAGCAGTACTTC. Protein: CASSLARNYEQYF.

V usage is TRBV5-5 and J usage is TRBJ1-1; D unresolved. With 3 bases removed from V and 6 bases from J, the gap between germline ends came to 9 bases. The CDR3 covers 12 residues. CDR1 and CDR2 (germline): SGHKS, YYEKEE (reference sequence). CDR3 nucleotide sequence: TGTGCCAGCAGCTACGTGAGCTCTGAAGCTTTCTTT. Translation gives CASSYVSSEAFF.

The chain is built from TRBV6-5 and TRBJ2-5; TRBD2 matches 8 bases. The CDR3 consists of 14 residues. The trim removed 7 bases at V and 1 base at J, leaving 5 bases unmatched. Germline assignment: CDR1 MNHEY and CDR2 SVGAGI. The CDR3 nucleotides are TGTGCCAGCAATACGGGGGGGCCCCAAGAGACCCAGTACTTC. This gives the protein CASNTGGPQETQYF.

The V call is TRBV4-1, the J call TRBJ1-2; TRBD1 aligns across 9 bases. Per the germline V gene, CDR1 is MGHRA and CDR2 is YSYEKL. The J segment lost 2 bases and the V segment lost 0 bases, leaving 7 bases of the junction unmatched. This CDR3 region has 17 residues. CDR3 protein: CASSQDPLGTGNYGYTF. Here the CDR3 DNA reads TGCGCCAGCAGCCAAGATCCGCTAGGGACAGGGAACTATGGCTACACCTTC.

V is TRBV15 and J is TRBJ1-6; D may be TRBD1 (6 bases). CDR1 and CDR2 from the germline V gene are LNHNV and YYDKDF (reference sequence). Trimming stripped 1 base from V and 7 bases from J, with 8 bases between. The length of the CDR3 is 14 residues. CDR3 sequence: CATSRGRGNSPLHF. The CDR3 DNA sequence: TGTGCCACCAGCAGAGGCAGGGGAAATTCACCCCTCCACTTT.

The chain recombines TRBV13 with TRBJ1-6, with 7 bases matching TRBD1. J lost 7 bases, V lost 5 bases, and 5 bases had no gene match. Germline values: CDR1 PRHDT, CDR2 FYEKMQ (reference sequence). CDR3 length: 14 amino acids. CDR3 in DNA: TGTGCCAGCAGCCCCCGGGACAGCAATTCACCCCTCCACTTT. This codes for CASSPRDSNSPLHF. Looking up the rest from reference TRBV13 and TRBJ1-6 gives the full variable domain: AAGVIQSPRHLIKEKRETATLKCYPIPRHDTVYWYQQGPGQDPQFLISFYEKMQSDKGSIPDRFSAQQFSDYHSELNMSSLELGDSALYFCASSPRDSNSPLHFGNGTRLTVT.

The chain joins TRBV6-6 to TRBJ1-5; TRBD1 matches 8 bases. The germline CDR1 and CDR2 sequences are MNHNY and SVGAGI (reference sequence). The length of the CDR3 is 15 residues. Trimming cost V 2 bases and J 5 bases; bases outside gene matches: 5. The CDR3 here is CASSYGQGADQPQHF. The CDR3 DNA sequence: TGTGCCAGCAGTTACGGGCAGGGGGCCGATCAGCCCCAGCATTTT.

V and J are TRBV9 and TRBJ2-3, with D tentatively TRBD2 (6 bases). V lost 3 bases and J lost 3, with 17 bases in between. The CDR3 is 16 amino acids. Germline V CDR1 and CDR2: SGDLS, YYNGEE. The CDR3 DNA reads TGTGCCAGCAGCGGGTCCGGAGGGTGGGGGACAGATACGCAGTATTTT. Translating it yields CASSGSGGWGTDTQYF.

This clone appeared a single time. DNA of the CDR3: TGTGCCAGCAGTTACGACAGGGAAGGGACTGAAGCTTTCTTT. It is translated as CASSYDREGTEAFF. V usage is TRBV6-5 and J usage is TRBJ1-1; TRBD1 agrees at 7 bases. CDR3 length equals 14 residues. Germline V CDR1 and CDR2: MNHEY, SVGAGI. Trimming removed 2 bases from V and 5 bases from J; junction bases left unmatched: 5.

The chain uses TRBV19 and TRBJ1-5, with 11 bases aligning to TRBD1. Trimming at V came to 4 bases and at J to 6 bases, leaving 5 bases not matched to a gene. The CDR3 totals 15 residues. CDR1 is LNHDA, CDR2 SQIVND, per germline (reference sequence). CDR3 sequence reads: CASSKRTGGVQPQHF. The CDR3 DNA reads TGTGCCAGTAGTAAAAGGACAGGGGGCGTTCAGCCCCAGCATTTT.

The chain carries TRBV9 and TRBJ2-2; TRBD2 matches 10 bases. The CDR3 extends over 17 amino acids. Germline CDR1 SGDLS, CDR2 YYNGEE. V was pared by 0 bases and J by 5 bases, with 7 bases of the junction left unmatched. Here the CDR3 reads CASSVENSGGRTGELFF. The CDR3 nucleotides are TGTGCCAGCAGCGTAGAAAATAGCGGGGGGCGGACCGGGGAGCTGTTTTTT. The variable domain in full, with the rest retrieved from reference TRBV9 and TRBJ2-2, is DSGVTQTPKHLITATGQRVTLRCSPRSGDLSVYWYQQSLDQGLQFLIQYYNGEERAKGNILERFSAQQFPDLHSELNLSSLELGDSALYFCASSVENSGGRTGELFFGEGSRLTVL.

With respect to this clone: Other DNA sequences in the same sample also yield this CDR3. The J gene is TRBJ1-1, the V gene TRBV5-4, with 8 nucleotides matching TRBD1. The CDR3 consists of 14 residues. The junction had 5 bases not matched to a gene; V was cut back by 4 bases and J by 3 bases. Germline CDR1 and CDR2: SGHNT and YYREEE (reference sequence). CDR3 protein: CASSHDRGDTEAFF. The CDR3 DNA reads TGTGCCAGCAGCCACGACAGGGGCGACACTGAAGCTTTCTTT.

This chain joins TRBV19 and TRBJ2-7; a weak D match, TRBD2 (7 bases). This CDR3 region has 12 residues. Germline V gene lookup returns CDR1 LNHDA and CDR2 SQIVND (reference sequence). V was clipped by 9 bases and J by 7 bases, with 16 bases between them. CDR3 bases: TGTGCCAGCCGTCGGGGGGCGGAAGAGCAGTACTTC. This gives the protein CASRRGAEEQYF.

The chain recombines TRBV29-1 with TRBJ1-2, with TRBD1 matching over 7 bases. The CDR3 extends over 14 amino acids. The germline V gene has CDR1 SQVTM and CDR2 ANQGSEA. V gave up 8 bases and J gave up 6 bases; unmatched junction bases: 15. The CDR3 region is CSLTEDREWDGYTF. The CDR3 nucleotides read TGCAGCCTCACTGAAGACAGGGAGTGGGATGGCTACACCTTC. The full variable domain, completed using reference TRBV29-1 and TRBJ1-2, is SAVISQKPSRDICQRGTSLTIQCQVDSQVTMMFWYRQQPGQSLTLIATANQGSEATYESGFVIDKFPISRPNLTFSTLTVSNMSPEDSSIYLCSLTEDREWDGYTFGSGTRLTVV.

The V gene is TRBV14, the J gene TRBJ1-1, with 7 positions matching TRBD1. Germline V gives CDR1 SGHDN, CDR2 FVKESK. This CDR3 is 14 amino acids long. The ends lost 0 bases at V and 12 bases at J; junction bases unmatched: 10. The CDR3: CASSQEWDSLEPFF. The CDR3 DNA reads TGTGCCAGCAGCCAAGAATGGGACAGCTTGGAACCTTTCTTT.

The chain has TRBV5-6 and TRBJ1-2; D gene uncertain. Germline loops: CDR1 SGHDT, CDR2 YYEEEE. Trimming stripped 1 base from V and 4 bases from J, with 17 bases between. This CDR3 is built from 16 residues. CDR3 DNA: TGTGCCAGCAGCTTGTATCAGGCCCCTCTGCCCTATGGCTACACCTTC. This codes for CASSLYQAPLPYGYTF.

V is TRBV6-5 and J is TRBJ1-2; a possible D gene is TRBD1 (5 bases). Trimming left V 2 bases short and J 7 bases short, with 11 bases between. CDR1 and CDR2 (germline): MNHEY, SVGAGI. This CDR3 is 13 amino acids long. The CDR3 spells CASSYTGSPGYTF. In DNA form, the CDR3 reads TGTGCCAGCAGTTACACAGGCTCCCCTGGCTACACCTTC.

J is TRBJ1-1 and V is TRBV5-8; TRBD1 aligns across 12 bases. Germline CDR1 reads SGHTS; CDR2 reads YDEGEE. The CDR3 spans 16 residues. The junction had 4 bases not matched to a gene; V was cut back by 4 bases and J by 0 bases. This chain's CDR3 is CASSGGQGAMNTEAFF. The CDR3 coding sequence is TGTGCCAGCAGCGGGGGACAGGGGGCCATGAACACTGAAGCTTTCTTT.

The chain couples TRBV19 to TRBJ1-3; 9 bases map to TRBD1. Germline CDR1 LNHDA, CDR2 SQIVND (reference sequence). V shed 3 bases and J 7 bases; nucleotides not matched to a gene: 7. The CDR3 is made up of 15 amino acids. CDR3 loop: CASSMRGQGLNTIYF. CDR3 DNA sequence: TGTGCCAGTAGTATGAGGGGACAGGGCTTGAACACCATATATTTT.

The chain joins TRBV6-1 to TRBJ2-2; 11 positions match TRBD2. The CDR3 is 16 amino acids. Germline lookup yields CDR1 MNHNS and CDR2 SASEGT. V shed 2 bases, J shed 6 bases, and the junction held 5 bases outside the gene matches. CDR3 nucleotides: TGTGCCAGCAGTGAACTAGCGGGGGGCGAGCCCGGGGAGCTGTTTTTT. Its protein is CASSELAGGEPGELFF.

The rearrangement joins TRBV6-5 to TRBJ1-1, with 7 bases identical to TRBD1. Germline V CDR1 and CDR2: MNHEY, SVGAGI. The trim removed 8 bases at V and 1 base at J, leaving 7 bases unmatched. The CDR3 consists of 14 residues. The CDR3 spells CASYQRGPNTEAFF. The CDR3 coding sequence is TGTGCCAGCTATCAAAGGGGGCCGAACACTGAAGCTTTCTTT.

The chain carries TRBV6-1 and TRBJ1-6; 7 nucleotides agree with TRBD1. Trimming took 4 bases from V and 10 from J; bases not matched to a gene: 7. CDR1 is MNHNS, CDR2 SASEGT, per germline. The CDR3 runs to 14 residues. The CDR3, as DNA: TGTGCCAGCAGTGGTGGGACAGTTGGGTCACCCCTCCACTTT. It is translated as CASSGGTVGSPLHF.